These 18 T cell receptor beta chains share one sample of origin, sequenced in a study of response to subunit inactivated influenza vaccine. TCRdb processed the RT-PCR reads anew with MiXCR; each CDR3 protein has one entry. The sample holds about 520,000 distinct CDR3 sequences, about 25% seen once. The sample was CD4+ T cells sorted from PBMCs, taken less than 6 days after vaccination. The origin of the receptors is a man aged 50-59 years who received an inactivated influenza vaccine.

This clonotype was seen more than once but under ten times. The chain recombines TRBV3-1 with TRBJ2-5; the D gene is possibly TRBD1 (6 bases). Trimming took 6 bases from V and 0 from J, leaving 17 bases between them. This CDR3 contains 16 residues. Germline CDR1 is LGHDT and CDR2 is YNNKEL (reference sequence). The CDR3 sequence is CASRPLDSLYQETQYF. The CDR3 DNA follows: TGTGCCAGCAGACCACTGGACAGTTTGTACCAAGAGACCCAGTACTTC.

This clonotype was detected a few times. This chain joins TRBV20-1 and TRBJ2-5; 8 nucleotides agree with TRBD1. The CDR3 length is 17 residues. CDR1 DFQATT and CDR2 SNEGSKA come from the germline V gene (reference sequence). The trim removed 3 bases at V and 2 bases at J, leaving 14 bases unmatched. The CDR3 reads CSASDRGSWGLQETQYF. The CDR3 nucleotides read TGCAGTGCTAGCGACAGGGGTTCGTGGGGACTGCAAGAGACCCAGTACTTC.

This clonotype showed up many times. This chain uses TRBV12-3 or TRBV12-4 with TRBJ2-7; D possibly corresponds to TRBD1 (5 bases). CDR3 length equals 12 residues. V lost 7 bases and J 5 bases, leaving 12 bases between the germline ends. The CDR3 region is CASKWGVNEQYF. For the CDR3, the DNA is TGTGCCAGCAAATGGGGCGTCAACGAGCAGTACTTC.

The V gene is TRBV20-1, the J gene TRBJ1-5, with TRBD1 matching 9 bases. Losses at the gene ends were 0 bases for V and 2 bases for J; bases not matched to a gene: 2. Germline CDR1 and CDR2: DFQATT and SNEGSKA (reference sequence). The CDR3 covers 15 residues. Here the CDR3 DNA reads TGCAGTGCTAGAGATTGGGACAGGGGCAATCAGCCCCAGCATTTT. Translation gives CSARDWDRGNQPQHF.

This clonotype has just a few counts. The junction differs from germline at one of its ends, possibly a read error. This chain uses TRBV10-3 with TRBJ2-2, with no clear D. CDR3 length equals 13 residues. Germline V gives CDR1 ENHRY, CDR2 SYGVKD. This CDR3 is CAISEQNPGELFF. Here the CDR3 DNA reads TGTGCCATCAGTGAGCAGAACCCCGGGGAGCTGTTTTTT.

The CDR3 DNA is TGCAGCGTCCGGGGGCGGGACACCTACGAGCAGTACTTC. Translation gives CSVRGRDTYEQYF. The gene calls are TRBV29-1 and TRBJ2-7; D tentatively fits TRBD1 or TRBD2 (6 bases each). The V gene lost 6 bases and the J gene lost 2 bases, with 14 bases spanning the gap. The V gene's germline CDR1 is SQVTM and CDR2 ANQGSEA. This CDR3 has 13 amino acids.

CDR3 nucleotides: TGCGCCAGCAGCCCCGGGACCGCCAATGAGCAGTTCTTC. Translated: CASSPGTANEQFF. The V and J genes are TRBV5-1 and TRBJ2-1; D is possibly TRBD1 or TRBD2 (5 bases each). The CDR3 is 13 amino acids. Germline CDR1 SGHRS, CDR2 YFSETQ. The V end was cut by 4 bases, the J end by 6 bases, with 11 bases between. Complete variable domain (other parts from reference TRBV5-1 and TRBJ2-1): KAGVTQTPRYLIKTRGQQVTLSCSPISGHRSVSWYQQTPGQGLQFLFEYFSETQRNKGNFPGRFSGRQFSNSRSEMNVSTLELGDSALYLCASSPGTANEQFFGPGTRLTVL.

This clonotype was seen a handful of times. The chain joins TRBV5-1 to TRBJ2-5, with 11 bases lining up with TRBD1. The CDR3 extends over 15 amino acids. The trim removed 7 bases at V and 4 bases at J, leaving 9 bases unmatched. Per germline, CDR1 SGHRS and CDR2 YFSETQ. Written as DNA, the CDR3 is TGCGCCAGCGCTGACAGGACAGGGGGCGCAGAGACCCAGTACTTC. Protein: CASADRTGGAETQYF.

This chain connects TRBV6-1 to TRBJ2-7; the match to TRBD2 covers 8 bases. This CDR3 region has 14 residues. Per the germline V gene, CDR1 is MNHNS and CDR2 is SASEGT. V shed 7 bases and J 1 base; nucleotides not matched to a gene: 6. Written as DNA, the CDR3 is TGTGCCAGCAAGTGGTCGGGAGGGTCCTACGAGCAGTACTTC. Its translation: CASKWSGGSYEQYF.

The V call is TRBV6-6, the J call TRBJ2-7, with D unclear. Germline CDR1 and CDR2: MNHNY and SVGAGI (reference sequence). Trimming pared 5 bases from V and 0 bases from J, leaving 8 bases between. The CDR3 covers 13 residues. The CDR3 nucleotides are TGTGCCAGCAGTAAGCTCTACTCCTACGAGCAGTACTTC. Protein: CASSKLYSYEQYF.

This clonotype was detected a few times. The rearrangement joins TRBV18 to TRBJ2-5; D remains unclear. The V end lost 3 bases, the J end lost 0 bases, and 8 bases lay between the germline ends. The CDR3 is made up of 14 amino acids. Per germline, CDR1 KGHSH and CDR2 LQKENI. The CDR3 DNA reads TGTGCCAGCTCACCTACAAGGGACCAAGAGACCCAGTACTTC. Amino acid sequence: CASSPTRDQETQYF.

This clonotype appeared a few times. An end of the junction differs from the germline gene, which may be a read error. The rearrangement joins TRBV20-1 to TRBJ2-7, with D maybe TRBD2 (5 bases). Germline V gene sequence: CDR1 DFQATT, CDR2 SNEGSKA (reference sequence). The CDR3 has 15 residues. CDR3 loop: CSARDYLSPTYEQYF. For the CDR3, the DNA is TGCAGTGCTCGAGACTACCTTTCCCCTACCTACGAGCAGTACTTC.

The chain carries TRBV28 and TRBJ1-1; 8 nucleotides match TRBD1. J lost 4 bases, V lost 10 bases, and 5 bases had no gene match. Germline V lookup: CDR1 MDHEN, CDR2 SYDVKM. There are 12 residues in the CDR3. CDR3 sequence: CATGDRRTEAFF. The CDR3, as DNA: TGTGCCACCGGGGACAGGCGCACTGAAGCTTTCTTT.

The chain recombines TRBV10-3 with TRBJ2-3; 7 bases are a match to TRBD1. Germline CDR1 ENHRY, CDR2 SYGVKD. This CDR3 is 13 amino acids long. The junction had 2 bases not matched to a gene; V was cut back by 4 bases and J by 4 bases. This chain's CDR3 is CAISGQGSDTQYF. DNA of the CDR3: TGTGCCATCAGTGGACAGGGTTCAGATACGCAGTATTTT.

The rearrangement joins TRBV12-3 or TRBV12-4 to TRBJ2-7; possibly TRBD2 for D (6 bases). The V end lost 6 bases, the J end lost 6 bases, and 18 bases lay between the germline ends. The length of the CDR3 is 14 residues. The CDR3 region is CASRIGGTTGEQYF. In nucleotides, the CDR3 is TGTGCCAGCAGGATAGGAGGGACCACCGGCGAGCAGTACTTC.

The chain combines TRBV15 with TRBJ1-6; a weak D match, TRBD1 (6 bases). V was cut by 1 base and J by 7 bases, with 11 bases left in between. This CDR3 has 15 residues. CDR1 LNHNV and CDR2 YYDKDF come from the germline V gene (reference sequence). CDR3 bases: TGTGCCACCAGCAGAGGTTGGCAGGGGAATTCACCCCTCCACTTT. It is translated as CATSRGWQGNSPLHF.

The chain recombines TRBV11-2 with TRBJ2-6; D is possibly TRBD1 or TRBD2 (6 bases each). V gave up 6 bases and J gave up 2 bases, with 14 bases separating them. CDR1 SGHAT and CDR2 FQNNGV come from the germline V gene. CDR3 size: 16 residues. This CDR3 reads CASRTRGTPGANVLTF. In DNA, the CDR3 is TGTGCCAGCAGGACCCGCGGGACACCTGGGGCCAACGTCCTGACTTTC.

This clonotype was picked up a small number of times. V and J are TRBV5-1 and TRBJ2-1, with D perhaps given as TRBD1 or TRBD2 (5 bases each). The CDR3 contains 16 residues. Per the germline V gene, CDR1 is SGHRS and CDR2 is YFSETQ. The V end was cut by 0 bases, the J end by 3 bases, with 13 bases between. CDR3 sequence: CASSLVGDKNYNEQFF. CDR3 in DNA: TGCGCCAGCAGCTTGGTGGGGGATAAAAACTACAATGAGCAGTTCTTC.